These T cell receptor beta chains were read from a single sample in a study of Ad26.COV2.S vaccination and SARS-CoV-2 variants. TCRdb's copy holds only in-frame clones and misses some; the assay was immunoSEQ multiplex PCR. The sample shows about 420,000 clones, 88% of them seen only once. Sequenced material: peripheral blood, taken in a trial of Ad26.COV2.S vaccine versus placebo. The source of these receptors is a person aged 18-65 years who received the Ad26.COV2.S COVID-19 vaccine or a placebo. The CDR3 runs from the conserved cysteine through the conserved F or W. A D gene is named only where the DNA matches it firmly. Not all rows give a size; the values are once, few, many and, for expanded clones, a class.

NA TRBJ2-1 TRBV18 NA CASSTPKGNEQFF TGTGCCAGCTCAACCCCTAAAGGCAATGAGCAGTTCTTC
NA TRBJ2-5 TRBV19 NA CASTSHQPGSGRETQYF TGTGCCAGTACCTCCCACCAACCGGGATCAGGGCGGGAGACCCAGTACTTC
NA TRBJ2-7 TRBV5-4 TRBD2 CASSSPAGGGVYEQYF TGTGCCAGCAGCTCCCCGGCGGGCGGGGGAGTGTACGAGCAGTACTTC
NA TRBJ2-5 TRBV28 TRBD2 CASILGRSGTRGETQYF TGTGCCAGCATCCTGGGGCGCTCCGGGACTAGGGGGGAGACCCAGTACTTC
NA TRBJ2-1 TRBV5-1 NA CASSLGQRAGNEQFF TGCGCCAGCAGCTTAGGACAGAGGGCGGGGAATGAGCAGTTCTTC
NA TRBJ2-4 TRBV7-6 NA CASSLAGRENIQYF TGTGCCAGCAGCTTAGCGGGCAGGGAAAACATTCAGTACTTC
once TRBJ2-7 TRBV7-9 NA CASSPGVVLRSYEQYF TGTGCCAGCAGCCCAGGGGTCGTCCTGCGCTCCTACGAGCAGTACTTC
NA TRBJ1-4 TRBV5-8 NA CASSRKGTAEKLFF TGTGCCAGCAGCAGGAAAGGGACCGCCGAAAAACTGTTTTTT
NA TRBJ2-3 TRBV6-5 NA CASIASIQISDTQYF TGTGCCAGCATCGCGTCTATCCAAATCTCAGATACGCAGTATTTT
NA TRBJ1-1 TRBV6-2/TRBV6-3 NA CASSFGTDTEAFF TGTGCCAGCAGTTTTGGGACGGACACTGAAGCTTTCTTT
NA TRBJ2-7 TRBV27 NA CASILGSFSSYEQYF TGTGCCAGCATTCTCGGGTCATTTTCTTCCTACGAGCAGTACTTC
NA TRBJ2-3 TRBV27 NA CATALRATNTDTQYF TGTGCCACCGCCTTGCGCGCAACCAACACAGATACGCAGTATTTT
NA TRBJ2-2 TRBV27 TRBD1 CASSPSRDRVPGELFF TGTGCCAGCAGCCCCTCCCGGGACAGGGTTCCCGGGGAGCTGTTTTTT
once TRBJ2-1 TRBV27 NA CASSLGYEQFF TGTGCCAGCAGTTTAGGGTATGAGCAGTTCTTC
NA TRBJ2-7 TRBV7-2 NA CASSLDRFSSYEQYF TGTGCCAGCAGCTTAGATCGATTTAGCTCCTACGAGCAGTACTTC
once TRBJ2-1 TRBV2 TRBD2 CASTYSGGVYNEQFF TGTGCCAGCACCTATAGCGGGGGGGTATACAATGAGCAGTTCTTC
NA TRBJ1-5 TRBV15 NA CATRQDRGGDLQPQHF TGTGCCACACGACAGGATCGGGGAGGGGATTTACAGCCCCAGCATTTT
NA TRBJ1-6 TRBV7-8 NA CASSRLEGSYNSPLHF TGTGCCAGCAGCCGCCTGGAGGGGTCCTATAATTCACCCCTCCACTTT
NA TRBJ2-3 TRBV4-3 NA CASALRVTDTQYF TGCGCCAGCGCCTTACGGGTCACAGATACGCAGTATTTT
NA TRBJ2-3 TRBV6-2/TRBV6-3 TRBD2 CASSPRTSLHF TGTGCCAGCAGTCCCAGGACTAGCCTCCATTTT
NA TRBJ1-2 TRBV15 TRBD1 CATRSTIPGQGWYGYTF TGTGCCACCAGGAGTACGATACCGGGACAGGGTTGGTATGGCTACACCTTC
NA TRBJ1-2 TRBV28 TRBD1 CASSPTGNYGYTF TGTGCCAGCAGTCCGACAGGGAACTATGGCTACACCTTC
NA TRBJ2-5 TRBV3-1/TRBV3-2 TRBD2 CASSQLAGGQETQYF TGTGCCAGCAGCCAACTAGCGGGGGGACAAGAGACCCAGTACTTC
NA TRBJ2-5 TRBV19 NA CASSIAFSNQETQYF TGTGCCAGTAGTATAGCTTTCAGCAACCAAGAGACCCAGTACTTC
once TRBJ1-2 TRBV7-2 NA CASSLGFGWVYGYTF TGTGCCAGCAGCTTAGGGTTCGGGTGGGTCTATGGCTACACCTTC
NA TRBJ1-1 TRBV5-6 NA CASSFEGSSEAFF TGTGCCAGCAGCTTCGAAGGGAGCTCTGAAGCTTTCTTT
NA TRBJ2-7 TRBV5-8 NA CATRGRDSYEQYF TGTGCCACAAGGGGAAGGGATTCGTACGAGCAGTACTTC
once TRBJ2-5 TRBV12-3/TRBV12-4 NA CASSYRYQETQYF TGTGCCAGCAGTTACAGGTACCAAGAGACCCAGTACTTC
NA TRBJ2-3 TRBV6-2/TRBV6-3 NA CASSFIRAWVSTDTQYF TGTGCCAGCAGCTTTATTCGAGCCTGGGTTAGCACAGATACGCAGTATTTT
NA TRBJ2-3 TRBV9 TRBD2 CASSDPLSGGADTQYF TGTGCCAGCAGCGACCCCCTTAGCGGGGGGGCAGATACGCAGTATTTT
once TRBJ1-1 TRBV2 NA CASSYQVEAFF TGTGCCAGCAGTTATCAGGTTGAAGCTTTCTTT
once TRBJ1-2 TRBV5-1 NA CASSRDGEGYGYTF TGCGCCAGCAGCCGTGACGGGGAGGGCTATGGCTACACCTTC
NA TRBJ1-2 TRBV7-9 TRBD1 CASSLEGQPLNYGYTF TGTGCCAGCAGCTTAGAGGGACAGCCTCTCAACTATGGCTACACCTTC
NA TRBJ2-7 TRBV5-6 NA CASSLVRQSYEQYF TGTGCCAGCAGCTTGGTTCGGCAGTCCTACGAGCAGTACTTC
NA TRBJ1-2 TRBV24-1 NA CATSEGRSNYGYTF TGTGCCACCAGTGAGGGCAGGTCCAACTATGGCTACACCTTC
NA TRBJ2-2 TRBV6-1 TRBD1 CASSVSTGGLTGELFF TGTGCCAGCAGTGTTTCGACAGGGGGTCTCACCGGGGAGCTGTTTTTT
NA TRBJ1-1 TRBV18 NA CASSPSGTGPAEAFF TGTGCCAGCTCACCATCGGGGACGGGGCCCGCTGAAGCTTTCTTT
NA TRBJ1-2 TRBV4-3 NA CASSRSLRSPYGYTF TGCGCCAGCAGCCGGTCTCTGCGGTCACCCTATGGCTACACCTTC
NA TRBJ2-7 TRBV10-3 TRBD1 CAISNQGAGYEQYF TGTGCCATCAGCAACCAGGGGGCAGGCTACGAGCAGTACTTC
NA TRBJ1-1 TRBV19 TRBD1 CASSERTGVGDTEAFF TGTGCCAGTAGTGAGCGGACAGGGGTTGGAGACACTGAAGCTTTCTTT
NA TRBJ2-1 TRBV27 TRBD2 CASSPLAGGYNEQFF TGTGCCAGCAGTCCCCTAGCGGGAGGCTACAATGAGCAGTTCTTC
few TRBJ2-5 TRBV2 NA CASSEGSAGAETQYF TGTGCCAGCAGTGAAGGAAGCGCTGGGGCAGAGACCCAGTACTTC
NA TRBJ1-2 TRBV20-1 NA CSAISYGYTF TGCAGTGCTATTAGCTATGGCTACACCTTC